The clone carrying this TCR beta chain was detected a few times. These data come from a study of blood T cell repertoires in COVID-19. For the study at large: Whether acute or convalescent, the COVID-19 samples came from the United States, Italy and Spain. PBMCs, B-cell-depleted T cells, or T cells provided the cDNA or gDNA that made up the material.

In the original workflow: The assay estimated nucleated cells by amplifying reference gene primers. Some clones are missing from TCRdb's copy, which holds only in-frame ones; the method was immunoSEQ multiplex PCR. V, J and clone size are taken as reported in that table, and D and trimming were inferred from the DNA itself. The sample lists 150,000 to 200,000 clones, around 84% occurring once. Sequences were obtained from peripheral blood. The receptor was derived from an elderly woman with acute or convalescent COVID-19.

CDR3 region: CASSSTGAGGYTF. CDR3 DNA: TGTGCCAGCTCAAGTACAGGGGCGGGAGGCTACACCTTC. The chain couples TRBV18 to TRBJ1-2, with 7 nucleotides matching TRBD1. Germline CDR1 is KGHSH and CDR2 is LQKENI. The V segment lost 5 bases and the J segment 8 bases; nucleotides outside the gene matches: 8. The length of the CDR3 is 13 residues.